This paragraph reports one T cell receptor beta chain. Its antigen is unidentified. These data are taken from a study of cytomegalovirus exposure and HLA in healthy donors. Study conclusions and caveats: Within an earlier analysis, most TCR beta V segments proved productive either about 90% or about 30% of the time. Association with HLA alleles at 0.05 false discovery rate was found for approximately 18,000 TCR beta sequences in a later analysis. TCR beta chains numbering some 160 were designated cytomegalovirus-associated.

The CDR3 is 15 amino acids. Germline CDR1 is SGHNT and CDR2 is YYREEE (reference sequence). Trimming took 0 bases from V and 4 from J; bases not matched to a gene: 2. Primers for the PCR totalled 60 Vbeta and 13 Jbeta. Source study methods: A later analysis tallied 80 million to 100 million unique TCR beta chains, around 12 million of them shared. The assay was immunoSEQ multiplex PCR, and TCRdb's table has in-frame clones only and misses some. V and J calls and clone size follow that table, whereas D and trimming were derived from the DNA. The sample consists of about 190,000 clones, 80% to 85% of them appearing once.

The source of this sequence is a woman younger than 30 in good health and CMV-seronegative. This sequence joins TRBV5-4 and TRBJ2-5; TRBD2 matches at 11 bases. The specimen sequenced was PBMCs. The CDR3 is CASSLVAGGRETQYF. For the CDR3, the DNA is TGTGCCAGCAGCTTGGTAGCGGGGGGGCGAGAGACCCAGTACTTC.